This T cell receptor (beta chain) is drawn from a study of OX40 agonist ivuxolimab in advanced cancers. As for the study in general: Ivuxolimab is a fully human IgG2 antibody that activates OX40 (CD134).

The CDR3 consists of 14 residues. V lost 0 bases and J lost 0, with 7 bases in between. The germline V gene encodes CDR1 SGHRS and CDR2 YFSETQ. Here immunoSEQ multiplex PCR was the method, and the copy in TCRdb shows in-frame clones only, minus some. The sample carries 20,000 to 25,000 clones, around 78% recorded once. This chain uses TRBV5-1 with TRBJ2-7; D is tentatively TRBD1 or TRBD2 (5 bases each). The sample here was CD4+ or CD8+ T cells sorted from blood, taken in a trial of the OX40 agonist ivuxolimab. This clonotype originated in an adult with an advanced solid tumor such as melanoma, head and neck, liver or kidney cancer. The CDR3 sequence: CASSLGDVSYEQYF. Written as DNA, the CDR3 is TGCGCCAGCAGCTTGGGGGACGTCTCCTACGAGCAGTACTTC.